This T cell receptor (beta chain) was recovered during a study of T cells in Graves' hyperthyroidism and ophthalmopathy. For the study at large: Any treatment followed the collection of peripheral blood at initial diagnosis.

Orbital computed tomography, thyroid ultrasound, serum thyroxine and TRAb, and clinical symptoms together informed the diagnoses. It was less than 13 ml of fresh peripheral blood that supplied the PBMCs. The germline gives CDR1 MDHEN, CDR2 SYDVKM. This CDR3 is 16 amino acids long. Trimming cost V 6 bases and J 4 bases, with 21 bases left between them. The investigators amplified TCR beta CDR3 regions from RNA transcripts. HTBI primers drove first-round RT-PCR of the TCR CDR3. TCRdb used MiXCR to reprocess the multiplex PCR reads, holding one entry per CDR3 protein. The sample has about 500,000 distinct CDR3 sequences, under 20% seen once. Findings of the study overall: Most clonotypes that expanded in the thyroid above 0.001 also showed up in blood.

This clonotype was counted at least ten times. Its target is not known. The sequenced sample was blood. The receptor's source is a woman aged 18-29 years with Graves' ophthalmopathy. The gene calls are TRBV28 and TRBJ1-1, with D possibly TRBD1 on 6 matching bases. CDR3 loop: CASSPAVRGLVTEAFF. The CDR3 DNA reads TGTGCCAGCAGCCCGGCAGTTCGGGGGCTGGTCACTGAAGCTTTCTTT.